This paragraph reports one TCR beta chain. As yet, its antigen is unknown. At one boundary the junction diverges from the germline segment, which might be a read error. The sample belongs to a study of T cell repertoires in cytomegalovirus infection. About the research overall: Public TCR beta signatures marked donors with CMV infection and the matching HLA.

Using its own MiXCR run on the reads, TCRdb lists one record per CDR3 protein. This table holds about 180,000 distinct CDR3 sequences, about a sixth found once. Notes on the study in general: Totalled public TCR beta family frequency picked out people who carried CMV plus the relevant HLA. Across the ex vivo response, the dominant clonotypes were HLA-C-restricted CMV-specific TCR beta clonotypes.

CDR3 length: 16 residues. Germline V gene data show CDR1 as SEHNR and CDR2 as FQNEAQ (reference sequence). The chain recombines TRBV7-9 with TRBJ2-3, with no clear D. This clonotype was obtained from a human donor in good health (CMV status not recorded). Some clones in this sample may be carry-over from other donors' samples. The sequencing input was CD8+ T cells from PBMCs. CDR3 amino acids: CASTLTSSSATDTQYF. CDR3 sequence (DNA): TGTGCCAGCACCTTAACCTCTAGTTCTGCTACAGATACGCAGTATTTT.